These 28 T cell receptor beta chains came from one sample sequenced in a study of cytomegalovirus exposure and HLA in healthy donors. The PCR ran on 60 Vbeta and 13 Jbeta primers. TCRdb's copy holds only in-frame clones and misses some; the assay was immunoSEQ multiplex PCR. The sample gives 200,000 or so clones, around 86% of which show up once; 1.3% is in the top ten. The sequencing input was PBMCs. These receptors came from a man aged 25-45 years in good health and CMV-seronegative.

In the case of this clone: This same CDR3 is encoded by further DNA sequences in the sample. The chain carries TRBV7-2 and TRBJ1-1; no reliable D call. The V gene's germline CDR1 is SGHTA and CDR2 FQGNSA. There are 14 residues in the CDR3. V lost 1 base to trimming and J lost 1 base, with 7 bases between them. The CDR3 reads CASSLGGRNTEAFF. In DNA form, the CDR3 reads TGTGCCAGCAGCTTAGGCGGAAGGAACACTGAAGCTTTCTTT. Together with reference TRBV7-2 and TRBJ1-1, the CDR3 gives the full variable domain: GAGVSQSPSNKVTEKGKDVELRCDPISGHTALYWYRQSLGQGLEFLIYFQGNSAPDKSGLPSDRFSAERTGGSVSTLTIQRTQQEDSAVYLCASSLGGRNTEAFFGQGTRLTVV.

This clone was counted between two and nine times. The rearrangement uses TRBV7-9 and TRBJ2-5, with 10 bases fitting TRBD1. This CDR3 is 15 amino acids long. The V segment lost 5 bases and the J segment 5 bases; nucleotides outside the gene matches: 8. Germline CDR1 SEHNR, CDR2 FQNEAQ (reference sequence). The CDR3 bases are TGTGCCAGCAGCGGCTTGACAGGGGGCAGCGAGACCCAGTACTTC. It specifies CASSGLTGGSETQYF. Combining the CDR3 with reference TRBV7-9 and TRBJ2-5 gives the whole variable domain DTGVSQNPRHKITKRGQNVTFRCDPISEHNRLYWYRQTLGQGPEFLTYFQNEAQLEKSRLLSDRFSAERPKGSFSTLEIQRTEQGDSAMYLCASSGLTGGSETQYFGPGTRLLVL.

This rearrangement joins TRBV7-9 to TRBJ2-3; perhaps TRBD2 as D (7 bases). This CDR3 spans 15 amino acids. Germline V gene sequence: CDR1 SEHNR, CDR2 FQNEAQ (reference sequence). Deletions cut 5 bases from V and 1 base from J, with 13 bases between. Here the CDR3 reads CASSRGGRGTDTQYF. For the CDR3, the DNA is TGTGCCAGCAGCCGCGGGGGCCGGGGCACAGATACGCAGTATTTT.

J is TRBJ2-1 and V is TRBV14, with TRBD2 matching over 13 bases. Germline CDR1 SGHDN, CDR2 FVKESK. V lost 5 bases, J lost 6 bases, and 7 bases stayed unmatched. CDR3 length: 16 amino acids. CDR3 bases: TGTGCCAGCAGCAAATCCGGGACTAGCGGGGTCAATGAGCAGTTCTTC. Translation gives CASSKSGTSGVNEQFF. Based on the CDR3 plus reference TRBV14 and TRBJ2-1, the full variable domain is EAGVTQFPSHSVIEKGQTVTLRCDPISGHDNLYWYRRVMGKEIKFLLHFVKESKQDESGMPNNRFLAERTGGTYSTLKVQPAELEDSGVYFCASSKSGTSGVNEQFFGPGTRLTVL.

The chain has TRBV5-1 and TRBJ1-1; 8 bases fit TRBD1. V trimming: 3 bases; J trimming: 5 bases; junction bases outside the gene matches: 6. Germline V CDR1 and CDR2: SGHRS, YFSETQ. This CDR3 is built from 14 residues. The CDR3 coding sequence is TGCGCCAGCAGCTGGGGGACAGGCGGAACTGAAGCTTTCTTT. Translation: CASSWGTGGTEAFF. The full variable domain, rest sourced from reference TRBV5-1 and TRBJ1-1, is KAGVTQTPRYLIKTRGQQVTLSCSPISGHRSVSWYQQTPGQGLQFLFEYFSETQRNKGNFPGRFSGRQFSNSRSEMNVSTLELGDSALYLCASSWGTGGTEAFFGQGTRLTVV.

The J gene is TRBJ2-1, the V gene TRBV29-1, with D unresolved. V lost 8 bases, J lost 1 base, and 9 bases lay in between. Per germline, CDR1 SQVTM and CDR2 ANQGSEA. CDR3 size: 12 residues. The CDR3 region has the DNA TGCAGCACGAGTAGATCCTACAATGAGCAGTTCTTC. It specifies CSTSRSYNEQFF.

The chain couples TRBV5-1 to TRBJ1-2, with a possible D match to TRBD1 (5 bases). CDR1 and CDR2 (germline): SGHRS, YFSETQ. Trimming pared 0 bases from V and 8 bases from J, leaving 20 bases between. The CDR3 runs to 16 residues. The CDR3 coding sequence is TGCGCCAGCAGCTTGGAGTACGGTGTCGGGGGTTTGGGCTACACCTTC. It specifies CASSLEYGVGGLGYTF.

The CDR3 sequence: CASSPQMDRASYNEQFF. CDR3 coding DNA: TGTGCCAGCAGCCCGCAAATGGACAGGGCGTCCTACAATGAGCAGTTCTTC. This sequence joins TRBV11-2 and TRBJ2-1; 8 bases are shared with TRBD1. The CDR3 spans 17 residues. J lost 1 base, V lost 5 bases, and 10 bases had no gene match. Per germline, CDR1 SGHAT and CDR2 FQNNGV.

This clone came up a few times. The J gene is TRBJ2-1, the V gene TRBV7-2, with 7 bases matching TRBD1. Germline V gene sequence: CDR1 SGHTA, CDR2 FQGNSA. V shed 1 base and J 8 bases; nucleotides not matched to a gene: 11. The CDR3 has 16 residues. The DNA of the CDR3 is TGTGCCAGCAGCTTAGGGTCAGGGGGTAGATGGTATGAGCAGTTCTTC. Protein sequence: CASSLGSGGRWYEQFF.

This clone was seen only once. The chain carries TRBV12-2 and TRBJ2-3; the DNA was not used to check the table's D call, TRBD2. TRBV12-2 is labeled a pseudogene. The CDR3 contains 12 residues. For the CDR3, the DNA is TGTGCAAAAGGGAGGAACACAGATACGCAGTATTTT. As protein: CAKGRNTDTQYF.

In DNA form, the CDR3 reads TGTGCCAGCAGCTTGCGGGGTGACATGGTTGGGTATGAGCAGTTCTTC. It yields the protein CASSLRGDMVGYEQFF. The chain has TRBV7-9 and TRBJ2-1; possibly TRBD2 for D (6 bases). This CDR3 region has 16 residues. With 3 bases removed from V and 8 bases from J, the gap between germline ends came to 20 bases. Germline CDR1 is SEHNR and CDR2 is FQNEAQ (reference sequence).

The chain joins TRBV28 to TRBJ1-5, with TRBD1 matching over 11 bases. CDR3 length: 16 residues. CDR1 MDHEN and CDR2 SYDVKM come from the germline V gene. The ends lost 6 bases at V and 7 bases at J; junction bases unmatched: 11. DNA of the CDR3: TGTGCCAGCAGCCCTACCACCGGGACAGGGGGACAGCCCCAGCATTTT. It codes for CASSPTTGTGGQPQHF.

For the CDR3, the DNA is TGTGCCAGTACCCGGGACAGGGATTCCGGGTACGAGCAGTACTTC. Residues: CASTRDRDSGYEQYF. The V gene is TRBV19, the J gene TRBJ2-7, with 9 positions matching TRBD1. The CDR3 runs 15 residues. The V gene's germline CDR1 is LNHDA and CDR2 SQIVND (reference sequence). V was clipped by 7 bases and J by 4 bases; unmatched bases: 11.

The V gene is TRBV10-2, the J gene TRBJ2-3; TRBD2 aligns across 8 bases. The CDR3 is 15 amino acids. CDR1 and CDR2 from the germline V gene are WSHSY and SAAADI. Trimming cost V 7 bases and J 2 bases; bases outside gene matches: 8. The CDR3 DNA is TGCGCCAGCAATCAACAAGCGGGGGTCACAGATACGCAGTATTTT. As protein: CASNQQAGVTDTQYF.

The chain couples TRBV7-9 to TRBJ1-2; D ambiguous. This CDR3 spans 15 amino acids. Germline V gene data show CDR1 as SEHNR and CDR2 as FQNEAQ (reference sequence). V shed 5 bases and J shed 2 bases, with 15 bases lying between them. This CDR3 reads CASSLPSQRNYGYTF. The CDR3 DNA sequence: TGTGCCAGCAGCCTCCCCTCTCAACGGAACTATGGCTACACCTTC.

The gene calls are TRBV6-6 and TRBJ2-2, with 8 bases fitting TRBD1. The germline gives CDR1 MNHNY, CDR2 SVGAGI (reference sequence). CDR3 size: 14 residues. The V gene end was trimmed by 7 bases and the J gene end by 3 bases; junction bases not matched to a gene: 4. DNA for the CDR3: TGTGCCAGCACGCCGACAGGGGACACCGGGGAGCTGTTTTTT. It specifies CASTPTGDTGELFF.

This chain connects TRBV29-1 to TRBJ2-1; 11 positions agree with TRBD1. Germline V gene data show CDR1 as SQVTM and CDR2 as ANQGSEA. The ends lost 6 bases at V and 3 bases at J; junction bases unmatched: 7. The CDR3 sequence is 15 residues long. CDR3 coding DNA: TGCAGCGTCTCCGGACAGGGGGCTATCTACAATGAGCAGTTCTTC. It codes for CSVSGQGAIYNEQFF.

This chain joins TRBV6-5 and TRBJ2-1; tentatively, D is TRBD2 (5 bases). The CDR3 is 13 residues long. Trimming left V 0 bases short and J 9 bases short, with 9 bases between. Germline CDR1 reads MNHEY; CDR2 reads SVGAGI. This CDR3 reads CASSYSLEGEQFF. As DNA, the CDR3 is TGTGCCAGCAGTTACTCCTTAGAGGGTGAGCAGTTCTTC.

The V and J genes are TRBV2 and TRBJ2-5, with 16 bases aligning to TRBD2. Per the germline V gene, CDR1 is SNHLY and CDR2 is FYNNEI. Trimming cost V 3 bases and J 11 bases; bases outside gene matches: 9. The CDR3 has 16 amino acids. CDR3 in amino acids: CASSDYPGLAGGEQYF. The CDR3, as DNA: TGTGCCAGCAGTGATTACCCGGGACTAGCGGGAGGGGAGCAGTACTTC.

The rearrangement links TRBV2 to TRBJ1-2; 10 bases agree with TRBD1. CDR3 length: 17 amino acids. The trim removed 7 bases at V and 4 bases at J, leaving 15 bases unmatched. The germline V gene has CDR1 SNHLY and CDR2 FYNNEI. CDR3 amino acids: CASNLRRRQGASYGYTF. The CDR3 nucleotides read TGTGCCAGCAATCTACGCCGTCGACAGGGGGCCTCCTATGGCTACACCTTC.

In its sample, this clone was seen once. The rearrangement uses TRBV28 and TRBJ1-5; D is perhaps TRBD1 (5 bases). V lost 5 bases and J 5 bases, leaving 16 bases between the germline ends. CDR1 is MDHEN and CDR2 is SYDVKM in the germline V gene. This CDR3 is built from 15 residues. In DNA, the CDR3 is TGTGCCAGCAGTGGAATGGACACGATAGATCAGCCCCAGCATTTT. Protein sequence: CASSGMDTIDQPQHF.

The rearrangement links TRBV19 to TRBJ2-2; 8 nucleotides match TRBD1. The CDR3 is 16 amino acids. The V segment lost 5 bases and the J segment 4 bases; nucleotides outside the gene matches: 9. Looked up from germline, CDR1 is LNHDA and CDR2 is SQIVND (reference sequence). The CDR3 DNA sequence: TGTGCCAGTAGTGACCCAGGGGGCCAGATCACCGGGGAGCTGTTTTTT. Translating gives CASSDPGGQITGELFF.

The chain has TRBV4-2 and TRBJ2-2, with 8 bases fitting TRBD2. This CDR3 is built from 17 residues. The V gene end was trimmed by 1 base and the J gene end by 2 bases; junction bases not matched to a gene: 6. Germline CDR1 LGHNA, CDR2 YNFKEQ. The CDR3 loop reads CASSQVLAGDNTGELFF. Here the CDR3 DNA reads TGTGCCAGCAGCCAAGTCCTAGCGGGTGACAACACCGGGGAGCTGTTTTTT.

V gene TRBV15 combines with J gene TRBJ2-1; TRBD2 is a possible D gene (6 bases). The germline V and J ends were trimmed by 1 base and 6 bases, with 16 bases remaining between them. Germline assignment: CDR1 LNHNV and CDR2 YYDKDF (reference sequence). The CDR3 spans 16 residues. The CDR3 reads CATSRGRAGSRNEQFF. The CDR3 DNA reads TGTGCCACCAGCAGAGGGAGGGCAGGGTCGCGCAATGAGCAGTTCTTC.

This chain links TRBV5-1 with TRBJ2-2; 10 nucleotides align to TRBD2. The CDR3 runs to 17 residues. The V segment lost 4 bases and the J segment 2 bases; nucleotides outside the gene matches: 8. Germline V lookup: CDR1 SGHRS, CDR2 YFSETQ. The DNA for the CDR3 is TGCGCCAGCAGCCCTTACCGGACTAGCGGAAACACCGGGGAGCTGTTTTTT. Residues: CASSPYRTSGNTGELFF.

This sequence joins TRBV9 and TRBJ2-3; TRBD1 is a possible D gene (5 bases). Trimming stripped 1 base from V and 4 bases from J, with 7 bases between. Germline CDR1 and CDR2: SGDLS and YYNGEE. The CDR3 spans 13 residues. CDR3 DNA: TGTGCCAGCAGCGTAACAGGCGCAGATACGCAGTATTTT. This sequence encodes CASSVTGADTQYF.

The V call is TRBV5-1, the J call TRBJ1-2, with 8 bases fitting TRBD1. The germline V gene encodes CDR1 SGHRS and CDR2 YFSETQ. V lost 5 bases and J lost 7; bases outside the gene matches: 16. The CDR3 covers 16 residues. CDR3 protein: CASRPGGGRGESGYTF. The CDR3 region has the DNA TGCGCCAGCAGGCCAGGGGGCGGAAGGGGAGAGTCTGGCTACACCTTC.

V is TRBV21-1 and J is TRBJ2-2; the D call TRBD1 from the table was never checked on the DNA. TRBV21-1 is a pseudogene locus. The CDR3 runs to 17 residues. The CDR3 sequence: CASSTPGGQGSTGELFF. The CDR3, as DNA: TGTGCCAGCAGCACCCCCGGAGGACAGGGTAGCACCGGGGAGCTGTTTTTT.